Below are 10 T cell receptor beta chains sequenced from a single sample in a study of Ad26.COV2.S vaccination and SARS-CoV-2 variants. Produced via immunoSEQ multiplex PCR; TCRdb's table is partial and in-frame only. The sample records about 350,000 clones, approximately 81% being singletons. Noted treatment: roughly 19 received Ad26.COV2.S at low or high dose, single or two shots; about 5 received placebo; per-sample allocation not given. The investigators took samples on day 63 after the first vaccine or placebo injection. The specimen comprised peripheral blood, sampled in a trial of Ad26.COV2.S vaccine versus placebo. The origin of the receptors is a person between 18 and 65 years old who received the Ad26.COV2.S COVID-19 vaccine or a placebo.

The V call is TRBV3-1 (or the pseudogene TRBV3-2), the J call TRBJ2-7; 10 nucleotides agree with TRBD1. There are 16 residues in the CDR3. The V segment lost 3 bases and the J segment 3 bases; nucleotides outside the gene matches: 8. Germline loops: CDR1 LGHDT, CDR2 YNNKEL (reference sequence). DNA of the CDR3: TGTGCCAGCAGCCACCCTTCGGGGACAGGGGTCTACGAGCAGTACTTC. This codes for CASSHPSGTGVYEQYF.

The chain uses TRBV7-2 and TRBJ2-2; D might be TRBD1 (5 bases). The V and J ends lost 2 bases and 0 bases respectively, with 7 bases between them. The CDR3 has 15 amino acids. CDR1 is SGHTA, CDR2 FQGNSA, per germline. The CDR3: CASSLRGTNTGELFF. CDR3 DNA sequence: TGTGCCAGCAGCTTAAGGGGCACGAACACCGGGGAGCTGTTTTTT. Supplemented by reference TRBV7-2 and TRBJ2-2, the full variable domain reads GAGVSQSPSNKVTEKGKDVELRCDPISGHTALYWYRQSLGQGLEFLIYFQGNSAPDKSGLPSDRFSAERTGGSVSTLTIQRTQQEDSAVYLCASSLRGTNTGELFFGEGSRLTVL.

The CDR3 protein is CASSQANRAGEQYF. The CDR3 DNA follows: TGTGCCAGCAGCCAAGCTAACAGGGCGGGGGAGCAGTACTTC. V and J are TRBV3-1 (or the pseudogene TRBV3-2) and TRBJ2-7, with D perhaps TRBD1 or TRBD2 (6 bases each). Trimming shortened V by 1 base and J by 7 bases, and 14 bases separated the two germline ends. The CDR3 loop spans 14 amino acids. The germline CDR1 and CDR2 sequences are LGHDT and YNNKEL (reference sequence).

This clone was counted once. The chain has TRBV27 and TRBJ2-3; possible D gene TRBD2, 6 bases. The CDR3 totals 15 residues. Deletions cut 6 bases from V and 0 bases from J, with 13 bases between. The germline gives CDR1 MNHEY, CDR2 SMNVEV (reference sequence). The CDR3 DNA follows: TGTGCCAGCAGCCAAAGGGGACTCAGCACAGATACGCAGTATTTT. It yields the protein CASSQRGLSTDTQYF.

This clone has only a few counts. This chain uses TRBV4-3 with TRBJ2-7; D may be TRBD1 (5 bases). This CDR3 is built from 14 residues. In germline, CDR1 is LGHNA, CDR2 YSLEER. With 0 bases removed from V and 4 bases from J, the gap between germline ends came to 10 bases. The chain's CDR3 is CASSQEPGPYEQYF. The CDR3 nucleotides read TGCGCCAGCAGCCAAGAGCCAGGGCCGTACGAGCAGTACTTC.

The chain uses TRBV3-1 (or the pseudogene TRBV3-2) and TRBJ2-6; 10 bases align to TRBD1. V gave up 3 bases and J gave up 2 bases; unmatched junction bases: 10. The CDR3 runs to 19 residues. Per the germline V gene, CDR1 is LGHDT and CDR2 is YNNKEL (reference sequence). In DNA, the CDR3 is TGTGCCAGCAGCCAGGATGGACAGGGGGTGAGTCCTGGGGCCAACGTCCTGACTTTC. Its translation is CASSQDGQGVSPGANVLTF.

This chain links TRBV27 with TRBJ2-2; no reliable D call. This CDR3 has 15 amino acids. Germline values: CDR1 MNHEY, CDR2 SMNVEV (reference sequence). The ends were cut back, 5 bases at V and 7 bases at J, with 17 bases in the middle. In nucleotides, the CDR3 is TGTGCCAGCAGTCTCTTCTACGGGCTGAACGGGGAGCTGTTTTTT. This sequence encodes CASSLFYGLNGELFF.

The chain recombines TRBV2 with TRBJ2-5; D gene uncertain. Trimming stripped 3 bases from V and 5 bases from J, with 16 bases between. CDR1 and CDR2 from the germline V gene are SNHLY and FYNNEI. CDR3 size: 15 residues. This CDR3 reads CASSDAVTDRETQYF. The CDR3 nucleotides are TGTGCCAGCAGTGATGCAGTAACGGATCGGGAGACCCAGTACTTC. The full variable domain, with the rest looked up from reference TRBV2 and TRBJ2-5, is EPEVTQTPSHQVTQMGQEVILRCVPISNHLYFYWYRQILGQKVEFLVSFYNNEISEKSEIFDDQFSVERPDGSNFTLKIRSTKLEDSAMYFCASSDAVTDRETQYFGPGTRLLVL.

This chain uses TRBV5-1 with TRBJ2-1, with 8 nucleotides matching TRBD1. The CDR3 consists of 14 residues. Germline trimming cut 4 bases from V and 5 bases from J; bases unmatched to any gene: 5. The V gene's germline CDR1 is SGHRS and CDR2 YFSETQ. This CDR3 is CASSTDRVDNEQFF. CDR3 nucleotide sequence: TGCGCCAGCAGCACGGACAGGGTTGACAATGAGCAGTTCTTC.

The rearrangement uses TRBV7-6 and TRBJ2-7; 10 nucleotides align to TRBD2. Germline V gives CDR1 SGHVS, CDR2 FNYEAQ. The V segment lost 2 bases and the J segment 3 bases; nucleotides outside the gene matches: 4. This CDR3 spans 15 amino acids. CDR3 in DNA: TGTGCCAGCAGCTTAACCCCTAGCGGGAGCTACGAGCAGTACTTC. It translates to CASSLTPSGSYEQYF.